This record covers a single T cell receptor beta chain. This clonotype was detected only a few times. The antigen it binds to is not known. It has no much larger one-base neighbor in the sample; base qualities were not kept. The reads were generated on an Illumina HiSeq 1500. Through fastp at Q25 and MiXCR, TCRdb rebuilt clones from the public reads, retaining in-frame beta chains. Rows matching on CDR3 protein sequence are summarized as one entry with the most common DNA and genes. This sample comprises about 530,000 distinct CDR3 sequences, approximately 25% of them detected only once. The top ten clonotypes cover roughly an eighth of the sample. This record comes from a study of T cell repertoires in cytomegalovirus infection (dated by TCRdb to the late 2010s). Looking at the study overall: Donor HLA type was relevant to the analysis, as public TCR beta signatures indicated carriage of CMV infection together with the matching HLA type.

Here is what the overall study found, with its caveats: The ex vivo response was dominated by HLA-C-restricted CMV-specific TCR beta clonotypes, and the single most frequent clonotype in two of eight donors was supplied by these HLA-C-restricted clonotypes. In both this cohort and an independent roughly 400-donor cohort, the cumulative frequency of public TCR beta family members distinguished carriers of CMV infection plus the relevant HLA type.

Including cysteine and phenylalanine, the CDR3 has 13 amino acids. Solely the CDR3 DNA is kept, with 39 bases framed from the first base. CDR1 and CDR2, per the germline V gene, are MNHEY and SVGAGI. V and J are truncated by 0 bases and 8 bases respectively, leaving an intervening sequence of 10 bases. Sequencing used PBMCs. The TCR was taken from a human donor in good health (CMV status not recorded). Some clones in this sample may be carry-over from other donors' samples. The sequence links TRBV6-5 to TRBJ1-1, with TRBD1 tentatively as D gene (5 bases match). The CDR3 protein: CASSYSPKGEAFF. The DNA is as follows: TGTGCCAGCAGTTACTCGCCCAAGGGGGAAGCTTTCTTT.